The 31 T cell receptor beta chains in this list originate from one sample, sequenced in a study of cytomegalovirus exposure and HLA in healthy donors. 60 Vbeta and 13 Jbeta primers were used in PCR. Repertoires were generated with immunoSEQ multiplex PCR, while TCRdb's copy carries only in-frame clones and drops some. The data show 120,000 or so clones, over 70% seen once. Sequenced material: PBMCs. The receptors were sampled from a woman aged 45-59 years in good health and CMV-seronegative.

This CDR3 is CASSTWDRGPYNEQFF. The CDR3 coding sequence is TGTGCCAGCAGTACCTGGGACAGGGGACCCTACAATGAGCAGTTCTTC. The rearrangement uses TRBV27 and TRBJ2-1, with 10 bases identical to TRBD1. Germline CDR1 is MNHEY and CDR2 is SMNVEV (reference sequence). The CDR3 spans 16 residues. V was pared by 5 bases and J by 2 bases, with 6 bases of the junction left unmatched.

CDR3 nucleotides: TGTGCCAGCAGTTTCCCACACACAGAGGGCTATGGCTACACCTTC. Its protein is CASSFPHTEGYGYTF. J is TRBJ1-2 and V is TRBV28; D is uncertain. Germline CDR1 MDHEN, CDR2 SYDVKM. The germline V and J ends were trimmed by 3 bases and 4 bases, with 15 bases remaining between them. This CDR3 has 15 amino acids.

The V and J genes are TRBV5-8 and TRBJ2-2, with TRBD2 matching 10 bases. V lost 3 bases and J lost 3; bases outside the gene matches: 8. The V gene's germline CDR1 is SGHTS and CDR2 YDEGEE. CDR3 length: 17 amino acids. CDR3 sequence (DNA): TGTGCCAGCAGCTCGGAGAGGCTAGCGGGAGACACCGGGGAGCTGTTTTTT. This sequence encodes CASSSERLAGDTGELFF. Filled out from reference TRBV5-8 and TRBJ2-2, the complete variable domain reads EAGVTQSPTHLIKTRGQQATLRCSPISGHTSVYWYQQALGLGLQFLLWYDEGEERNRGNFPPRFSGRQFPNYSSELNVNALELEDSALYLCASSSERLAGDTGELFFGEGSRLTVL.

V usage is TRBV19 and J usage is TRBJ1-2, with 7 positions matching TRBD1. Germline V gene data show CDR1 as LNHDA and CDR2 as SQIVND (reference sequence). Trimming at V came to 4 bases and at J to 7 bases, leaving 6 bases not matched to a gene. The CDR3 extends over 13 amino acids. DNA of the CDR3: TGTGCCAGTAGTACCACAGGGGTCGCTGGCTACACCTTC. Protein sequence: CASSTTGVAGYTF.

This chain uses TRBV6-1 with TRBJ1-5, with D possibly matching TRBD1 (6 bases). The CDR3 totals 13 residues. V lost 1 base, J lost 8 bases, and 9 bases lay in between. Looked up from germline, CDR1 is MNHNS and CDR2 is SASEGT. The CDR3: CASSEEEGEPQHF. The CDR3 nucleotides read TGTGCCAGCAGTGAAGAAGAGGGGGAGCCCCAGCATTTT.

The chain is built from TRBV10-3 and TRBJ2-7, with a possible D match to TRBD2 (9 bases). The germline V and J ends were trimmed by 10 bases and 2 bases, with 18 bases remaining between them. CDR1 and CDR2 from the germline V gene are ENHRY and SYGVKD. The CDR3 contains 14 residues. CDR3 sequence: CATRGREGTYEQYF. For the CDR3, the DNA is TGTGCCACCAGGGGGCGGGAGGGCACCTACGAGCAGTACTTC.

This clone was seen more than once but under ten times. The rearrangement joins TRBV7-6 to TRBJ2-7; 12 bases line up with TRBD2. V shed 5 bases and J 6 bases; nucleotides not matched to a gene: 17. This CDR3 has 18 amino acids. Per germline, CDR1 SGHVS and CDR2 FNYEAQ. In nucleotides, the CDR3 is TGTGCCAGCAGCGCATACCAAGCGACTAGCGGGAGTAGGGCCGAGCAGTACTTC. Encoded protein: CASSAYQATSGSRAEQYF.

The chain has TRBV2 and TRBJ2-1, with D perhaps TRBD1 (6 bases). The germline gives CDR1 SNHLY, CDR2 FYNNEI. The CDR3 consists of 11 residues. The V end lost 5 bases, the J end lost 10 bases, and 9 bases lay between the germline ends. For the CDR3, the DNA is TGTGCCAGCAGTCCCCAGGGGGAGCAGTTCTTC. Its protein product is CASSPQGEQFF.

The V gene is TRBV9, the J gene TRBJ2-3; D might be TRBD2 (6 bases). This CDR3 contains 14 residues. V was clipped by 4 bases and J by 3 bases, with 12 bases between them. CDR1 and CDR2 from the germline V gene are SGDLS and YYNGEE. CDR3 region: CASSLEGRTDTQYF. CDR3 nucleotides: TGTGCCAGCAGCCTGGAGGGTAGAACAGATACGCAGTATTTT.

This sequence joins TRBV20-1 and TRBJ2-3; D possibly corresponds to TRBD2 (5 bases). This CDR3 is built from 11 residues. With 6 bases removed from V and 2 bases from J, the gap between germline ends came to 6 bases. From germline, CDR1 is DFQATT and CDR2 SNEGSKA (reference sequence). Here the CDR3 DNA reads TGCAGTGCGCGGGTCACAGATACGCAGTATTTT. It encodes CSARVTDTQYF.

This sequence joins TRBV10-3 and TRBJ1-2; 8 bases fit TRBD1. Trimming took 9 bases from V and 0 from J; bases not matched to a gene: 3. The CDR3 loop spans 13 amino acids. The germline V gene encodes CDR1 ENHRY and CDR2 SYGVKD. CDR3 coding DNA: TGTGCCATAGGACAGGGAACTAACTATGGCTACACCTTC. The encoded protein is CAIGQGTNYGYTF.

V gene TRBV28 combines with J gene TRBJ2-2, with D maybe TRBD1 (5 bases). CDR1 and CDR2 from the germline V gene are MDHEN and SYDVKM. Trimming pared 6 bases from V and 8 bases from J, leaving 10 bases between. There are 12 residues in the CDR3. CDR3 residues: CASRAPGGELFF. The CDR3 nucleotides read TGTGCCAGCAGAGCTCCAGGGGGGGAGCTGTTTTTT.

The chain recombines TRBV9 with TRBJ2-5, with TRBD2 as a possible D gene (5 bases). V was trimmed by 3 bases and J by 6 bases, leaving 21 bases between them. The germline CDR1 and CDR2 sequences are SGDLS and YYNGEE. The CDR3 runs 16 residues. The chain's CDR3 is CASSARDRGGDQTQYF. DNA of the CDR3: TGTGCCAGCAGCGCGAGGGATCGGGGTGGGGATCAGACCCAGTACTTC.

The V call is TRBV9, the J call TRBJ2-3, with D hard to call. There are 14 residues in the CDR3. V gave up 2 bases and J gave up 6 bases, with 13 bases separating them. CDR1 and CDR2 (germline): SGDLS, YYNGEE. The CDR3 here is CASSVLTATDTQYF. CDR3 in DNA: TGTGCCAGCAGCGTTCTAACAGCAACGGATACGCAGTATTTT.

This chain links TRBV5-4 with TRBJ1-1, with D unclear. V gave up 4 bases and J gave up 4 bases, with 17 bases separating them. CDR1 is SGHNT and CDR2 is YYREEE in the germline V gene (reference sequence). CDR3 length: 15 residues. CDR3 region: CASSRPDGRVTEAFF. The CDR3 DNA sequence: TGTGCCAGCAGCCGACCCGACGGGAGGGTCACTGAAGCTTTCTTT.

This clone showed up just once. This same CDR3 is encoded by further DNA sequences in the sample. V is TRBV5-1 and J is TRBJ1-3, with D possibly TRBD1 on 5 matching bases. CDR1 and CDR2 (germline): SGHRS, YFSETQ. The CDR3 contains 15 residues. V was shortened by 4 bases and J by 4 bases, with 15 bases between the two germline ends. The CDR3, as DNA: TGCGCCAGCAGCCCTGGACATCTCTCAGGAAACACCATATATTTT. Protein sequence: CASSPGHLSGNTIYF.

The gene calls are TRBV28 and TRBJ2-5; 7 nucleotides agree with TRBD1. Germline CDR1 and CDR2: MDHEN and SYDVKM. J was trimmed by 3 bases and V by 8 bases; bases with no gene match: 9. The CDR3 is made up of 14 amino acids. CDR3 protein: CASRPTGLKETQYF. The CDR3 nucleotides are TGTGCCAGCCGCCCGACAGGGTTAAAAGAGACCCAGTACTTC. Full variable domain (outside the CDR3, taken from reference TRBV28 and TRBJ2-5): DVKVTQSSRYLVKRTGEKVFLECVQDMDHENMFWYRQDPGLGLRLIYFSYDVKMKEKGDIPEGYSVSREKKERFSLILESASTNQTSMYLCASRPTGLKETQYFGPGTRLLVL.

This chain uses TRBV7-2 with TRBJ2-5; TRBD2 aligns across 9 bases. The J call may be incorrect, as the DNA end agrees better with TRBJ2-7. The CDR3 has 17 amino acids. Germline V gene sequence: CDR1 SGHTA, CDR2 FQGNSA. In nucleotides, the CDR3 is TGTGCCAGCAGCTTAGAAGCCTCCGGAGCGGGAGGAGCCGAGCAGTACTTC. It translates to CASSLEASGAGGAEQYF.

About this clone itself: At one boundary the junction diverges from the germline segment, which might be a read error. The rearrangement uses TRBV30 and TRBJ1-3, with D perhaps TRBD1 (5 bases). This CDR3 is built from 14 residues. The germline CDR1 and CDR2 sequences are GTSNPN and SVGIG (reference sequence). Written as DNA, the CDR3 is TGTACCTGGAGGGGCATGGGCTCTGGAAACACCATATATTTT. It codes for CTWRGMGSGNTIYF.

This clone was observed once. Without the conserved terminal phenylalanine or tryptophan, this CDR3 likely stems from a read error. The rearrangement uses TRBV4-3 and TRBJ1-2; 8 nucleotides line up with TRBD1. From germline, CDR1 is LGHNA and CDR2 YSLEER. The V gene end was trimmed by 0 bases and the J gene end by 2 bases; junction bases not matched to a gene: 2. This CDR3 spans 15 amino acids. The CDR3 DNA sequence: TGCGCCAGCAGCCAAGACCGACAGGGGAACTATGGCTACACCCTC. Protein sequence: CASSQDRQGNYGYTL.

The chain carries TRBV4-2 and TRBJ2-7; the D is unclear. The germline V gene encodes CDR1 LGHNA and CDR2 YNFKEQ. This CDR3 comprises 14 residues. V lost 0 bases, J lost 5 bases, and 11 bases lay in between. The CDR3 here is CASSQEGSPHEQYF. The CDR3 coding sequence is TGTGCCAGCAGCCAAGAAGGTAGCCCGCACGAGCAGTACTTC.

J is TRBJ2-2 and V is TRBV11-1, with a weak D call TRBD2 (6 bases). Looked up from germline, CDR1 is SGHAT and CDR2 is FQDESV (reference sequence). This CDR3 is built from 14 residues. V was trimmed by 4 bases and J by 4 bases, leaving 10 bases between them. CDR3 residues: CASSSFGGTGELFF. CDR3 DNA: TGTGCCAGCAGCTCCTTCGGGGGCACCGGGGAGCTGTTTTTT. The complete variable domain, with remaining parts taken from reference TRBV11-1 and TRBJ2-2, reads EAEVAQSPRYKITEKSQAVAFWCDPISGHATLYWYRQILGQGPELLVQFQDESVVDDSQLPKDRFSAERLKGVDSTLKIQPAELGDSAMYLCASSSFGGTGELFFGEGSRLTVL.

The J gene is TRBJ2-3, the V gene TRBV9; D may be TRBD2 (6 bases). This CDR3 is 12 amino acids long. Looked up from germline, CDR1 is SGDLS and CDR2 is YYNGEE. Trimming removed 6 bases at V and 7 bases at J, with 12 bases between. CDR3 sequence: CASTGDFHTQYF. CDR3 nucleotides: TGTGCCAGCACTGGGGACTTTCATACGCAGTATTTT.

This clone was seen a handful of times. The V and J genes are TRBV25-1 and TRBJ2-2; no clear D gene. Looked up from germline, CDR1 is MGHDK and CDR2 is SYGVNS. Deletions cut 1 base from V and 6 bases from J, with 6 bases between. The CDR3 extends over 13 amino acids. CDR3 sequence: CASSEFSSGELFF. CDR3 DNA: TGTGCCAGCAGTGAATTCTCCTCCGGGGAGCTGTTTTTT.

The chain has TRBV7-3 and TRBJ2-5; 8 nucleotides align to TRBD1. This CDR3 comprises 13 residues. Germline V gene data show CDR1 as SGHTA and CDR2 as FQGTGA. V lost 5 bases to trimming and J lost 4 bases; unmatched junction nucleotides: 3. CDR3 DNA sequence: TGTGCCAGCAGCGTACAGGGGGGAGAGACCCAGTACTTC. It specifies CASSVQGGETQYF.

This rearrangement joins TRBV28 to TRBJ1-5; possibly TRBD1 for D (5 bases). Trimming shortened V by 1 base and J by 5 bases, and 15 bases separated the two germline ends. Germline V gene sequence: CDR1 MDHEN, CDR2 SYDVKM. The CDR3 is made up of 16 amino acids. CDR3 region: CASSLSPAGRDQPQHF. DNA for the CDR3: TGTGCCAGCAGTTTATCCCCGGCAGGGAGGGATCAGCCCCAGCATTTT.

This clone has just a few counts. This chain uses TRBV10-3 with TRBJ2-4, with D tentatively TRBD1 (6 bases). Germline loops: CDR1 ENHRY, CDR2 SYGVKD. This CDR3 is built from 15 residues. V dropped 2 bases and J dropped 6 bases, with 14 bases sitting between them. The CDR3 protein is CAISEPGVSINIQYF. In DNA form, the CDR3 reads TGTGCCATCAGTGAGCCAGGGGTCTCTATAAACATTCAGTACTTC.

This chain links TRBV19 with TRBJ1-4; D is perhaps TRBD1 (6 bases). Per the germline V gene, CDR1 is LNHDA and CDR2 is SQIVND (reference sequence). This CDR3 is 14 amino acids long. Trimming took off 5 bases at V and 7 bases at J, with 14 bases between the two ends. CDR3 protein: CASSPGTTGEKLFF. The CDR3 region has the DNA TGTGCCAGTAGTCCTGGGACAACTGGTGAAAAACTGTTTTTT.

On this clone: The junction differs from germline at one of its ends, possibly a read error. The chain links TRBV7-9 to TRBJ2-7, with D possibly TRBD1 on 5 matching bases. Germline CDR1 and CDR2: SEHNR and FQNEAQ (reference sequence). The CDR3 totals 13 residues. CDR3 loop: CSSSSSQGGEQYF. The CDR3 region has the DNA TGTTCCAGCAGCTCCTCCCAGGGTGGGGAGCAGTACTTC.

The chain links TRBV11-1 to TRBJ2-2, with TRBD2 identical over 7 bases. CDR1 is SGHAT and CDR2 is FQDESV in the germline V gene (reference sequence). This CDR3 has 15 amino acids. V lost 5 bases, J lost 3 bases, and 6 bases stayed unmatched. The CDR3 nucleotides are TGTGCCAGCAGCAGCCGGGACTACGACACCGGGGAGCTGTTTTTT. Protein: CASSSRDYDTGELFF.

CDR3 nucleotides: TGTGCCAGCAGTCCAGGGGGCGAGGGTGAAAAACTGTTTTTT. Its protein product is CASSPGGEGEKLFF. The gene calls are TRBV28 and TRBJ1-4; TRBD1 matches 8 bases. Germline loops: CDR1 MDHEN, CDR2 SYDVKM. There are 14 residues in the CDR3. With V trimmed by 5 bases and J by 7 bases, 6 bases remained unmatched.